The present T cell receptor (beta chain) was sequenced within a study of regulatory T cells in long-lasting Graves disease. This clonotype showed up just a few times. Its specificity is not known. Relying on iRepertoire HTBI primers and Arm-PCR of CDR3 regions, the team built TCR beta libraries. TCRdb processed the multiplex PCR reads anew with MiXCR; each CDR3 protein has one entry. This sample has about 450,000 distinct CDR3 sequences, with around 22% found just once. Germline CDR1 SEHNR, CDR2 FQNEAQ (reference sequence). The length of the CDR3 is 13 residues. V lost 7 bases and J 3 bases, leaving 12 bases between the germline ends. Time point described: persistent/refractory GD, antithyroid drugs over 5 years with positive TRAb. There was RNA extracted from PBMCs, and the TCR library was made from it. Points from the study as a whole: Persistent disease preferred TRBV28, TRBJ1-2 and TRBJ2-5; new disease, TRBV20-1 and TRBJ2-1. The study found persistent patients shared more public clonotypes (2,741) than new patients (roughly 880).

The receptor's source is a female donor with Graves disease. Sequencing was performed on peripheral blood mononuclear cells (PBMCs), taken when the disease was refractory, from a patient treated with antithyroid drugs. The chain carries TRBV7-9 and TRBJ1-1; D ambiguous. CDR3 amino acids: CASTLGVDTEAFF. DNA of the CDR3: TGTGCCAGCACACTTGGGGTGGACACTGAAGCTTTCTTT.